This T cell receptor (beta chain) emerged from a study of T and B cells in COVID-19 patients. Study conclusions and caveats: Highly clonal in active COVID-19, TRB repertoires exceeded healthy-donor diversity and richness at recovery.

BIOMED2 TRB-A/B primer pools were used in multiplex TRB PCR. TCRdb itself ran the multiplex PCR reads through MiXCR, one entry per CDR3 protein. This sample has roughly 7,400 distinct CDR3 sequences, with over 25% found just once. From blood, about 250-500 ng of genomic DNA served as TRB template. As for this clonotype: Its target is unknown. Possible read error: a much larger clone is one base away.

V lost 6 bases, J lost 4 bases, and 12 bases lay in between. The CDR3 has 13 residues. The sequencing sample was made of blood. This chain uses TRBV12-3 or TRBV12-4 with TRBJ1-2; TRBD1 might be the D (5 bases). This receptor was identified in a human donor with active COVID-19. The CDR3 nucleotides read TGTGCCAGCAGCGAACAGGACCTCTATGGCTACACCTTC. The encoded protein is CASSEQDLYGYTF.